The 8 T cell receptor beta chains given below trace back to one sample, sequenced in a study of T cells in Graves' hyperthyroidism and ophthalmopathy. TCR beta CDR3 regions were amplified from RNA transcripts. Initially, a first-round RT-PCR of the TCR CDR3 employed the HTBI primer set. TCRdb ran MiXCR on the multiplex PCR reads and lists one entry per CDR3 protein. The sample lists roughly 700,000 distinct CDR3 sequences; around 40% were seen once. The specimen sequenced was blood. Every receptor here comes from a woman in her forties with Graves' hyperthyroidism.

This clonotype was seen a few times. The chain couples TRBV7-2 to TRBJ2-7, with 10 positions matching TRBD2. The CDR3 covers 18 residues. Germline lookup yields CDR1 SGHTA and CDR2 FQGNSA. V lost 1 base, J lost 2 bases, and 11 bases stayed unmatched. The CDR3 is CASSLGTISGGGPYEQYF. CDR3 DNA: TGTGCCAGCAGCTTAGGGACCATAAGCGGGGGGGGGCCCTACGAGCAGTACTTC.

This rearrangement joins TRBV19 to TRBJ2-7; D remains ambiguous. The CDR3 loop spans 11 amino acids. Between the trimmed V and J ends, which lost 8 bases and 5 bases, there was a span of 10 bases. Germline CDR1 is LNHDA and CDR2 is SQIVND (reference sequence). The CDR3 region is CASAGKDEQYF. The CDR3 nucleotides read TGTGCCAGTGCCGGAAAGGACGAGCAGTACTTC.

This clonotype has ten or more counts. The V and J genes are TRBV7-8 and TRBJ1-6; D gene uncertain. This CDR3 is 15 amino acids long. V shed 6 bases and J shed 0 bases, with 9 bases lying between them. CDR1 SGHVS and CDR2 FQNEAQ come from the germline V gene. In nucleotides, the CDR3 is TGTGCCAGCAGACCTGACGGCTCCTATAATTCACCCCTCCACTTT. Encoded protein: CASRPDGSYNSPLHF.

This clonotype has ten or more counts. The chain is built from TRBV2 and TRBJ2-5; D gene uncertain. Between the trimmed V and J ends, which lost 8 bases and 1 base, there was a span of 14 bases. Germline assignment: CDR1 SNHLY and CDR2 FYNNEI. The CDR3 is 14 residues long. In DNA, the CDR3 is TGTGCCAGCGAGGAACCGGGCCGCCAAGAGACCCAGTACTTC. Encoded protein: CASEEPGRQETQYF.

The chain employs TRBV12-3 or TRBV12-4 and TRBJ1-2, with unresolved D. Between the trimmed V and J ends, which lost 2 bases and 8 bases, there was a span of 12 bases. This CDR3 region has 13 residues. The CDR3 nucleotides read TGTGCCAGCAGTTTATTTACGGAAAGCGGCTACACCTTC. It specifies CASSLFTESGYTF.

This clonotype was counted between two and nine times. This chain connects TRBV4-3 to TRBJ2-5; D gene unclear. CDR1 is LGHNA, CDR2 YSLEER, per germline. Deletions cut 3 bases from V and 2 bases from J, with 19 bases between. This CDR3 comprises 17 residues. The CDR3 sequence: CASSHQLVTVGQETQYF. The CDR3, as DNA: TGCGCCAGCAGCCACCAGTTGGTCACTGTGGGTCAAGAGACCCAGTACTTC.

The CDR3, as DNA: TGTGCCAGCAGTTTAGCGCTAAGGGGACTCCGCCTGAATTATAGCAATCAGCCCCAGCATTTT. Protein sequence: CASSLALRGLRLNYSNQPQHF. This sequence joins TRBV12-3 or TRBV12-4 and TRBJ1-5; D possibly corresponds to TRBD1 (5 bases). This CDR3 contains 21 residues. V shed 0 bases and J shed 0 bases, with 24 bases lying between them.

The chain couples TRBV5-8 to TRBJ2-3, with D unclear. The length of the CDR3 is 12 residues. The V gene's germline CDR1 is SGHTS and CDR2 YDEGEE. Trimming removed 2 bases from V and 9 bases from J, with 10 bases in between. CDR3 nucleotides: TGTGCCAGCAGCTTAGATGCCGGAACGCAGTATTTT. Encoded protein: CASSLDAGTQYF.